The present entry profiles one T cell receptor beta chain with its context. Libraries were prepared by immunoSEQ multiplex PCR; TCRdb keeps only in-frame clonotypes and omits some of them. The profile shows 55,000 to 75,000 clones, 90% to 95% of them singletons. This entry belongs to a study of shared T cell receptors in the human thymus. V shed 3 bases, J shed 5 bases, and the junction held 3 bases outside the gene matches. This CDR3 has 13 residues. Germline V lookup: CDR1 MDHEN, CDR2 SYDVKM. The rearrangement joins TRBV28 to TRBJ1-1; 7 bases align to TRBD1. The sequenced sample consisted of thymocytes. This clonotype was obtained from a human donor. In DNA form, the CDR3 reads TGTGCCAGCAGTTTTACAGGGGCGACTGAAGCTTTCTTT. This encodes CASSFTGATEAFF.